This T cell receptor (beta chain) was captured in a study of Ad26.COV2.S vaccination and SARS-CoV-2 variants. At the level of the study: Trial arm assignment for the donor was COV1001 Ad26.COV2.S. In the study, Ad26.COV2.S was injected intramuscularly once, or twice 56 days apart. General study points: Vaccinated individuals (as opposed to placebo recipients) had higher spike-specific TCR breadth. TCR breadth and depth estimates may have understated total T cell responses.

Libraries were prepared by immunoSEQ multiplex PCR; TCRdb keeps only in-frame clonotypes and omits some of them. Of 300,000 to 400,000 clones listed, 80% to 90% are singletons. Described treatment: 19 received Ad26.COV2.S at low or high dose, single or two shots; 5 received placebo; per-sample allocation not given. Samples were taken on day 63 after the first vaccine or placebo injection. Worth noting for this clone: Its antigen remains unknown. The same CDR3 also results from other DNA sequences found in this sample.

The CDR3 has 15 residues. V trimming: 0 bases; J trimming: 3 bases; junction bases outside the gene matches: 3. Germline V gives CDR1 MNHEY, CDR2 SVGAGI. The receptor was isolated from a person between 18 and 65 years old who received the Ad26.COV2.S COVID-19 vaccine or a placebo. The specimen was peripheral blood, collected in a trial of Ad26.COV2.S vaccine versus placebo. This chain connects TRBV6-5 to TRBJ2-7; TRBD1 matches at 9 bases. Here the CDR3 reads CASSYSGTGNYEQYF. The CDR3 DNA is TGTGCCAGCAGTTACTCCGGGACAGGGAACTACGAGCAGTACTTC.